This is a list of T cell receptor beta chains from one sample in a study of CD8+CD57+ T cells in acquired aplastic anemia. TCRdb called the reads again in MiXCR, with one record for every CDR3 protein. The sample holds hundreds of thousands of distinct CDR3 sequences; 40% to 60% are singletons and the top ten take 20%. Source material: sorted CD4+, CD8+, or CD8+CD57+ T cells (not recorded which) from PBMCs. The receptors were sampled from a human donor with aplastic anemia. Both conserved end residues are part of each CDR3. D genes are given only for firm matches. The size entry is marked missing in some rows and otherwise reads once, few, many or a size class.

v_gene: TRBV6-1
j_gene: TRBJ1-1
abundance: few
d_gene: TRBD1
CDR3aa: CASTRGGQRILSTEAFF
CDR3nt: TGTGCCAGCACTCGGGGGGGACAGCGAATTCTTAGCACTGAAGCTTTCTTT

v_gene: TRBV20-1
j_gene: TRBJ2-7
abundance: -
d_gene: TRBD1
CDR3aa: CSAKGQTTYEQYF
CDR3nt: TGCAGTGCAAAGGGACAGACTACCTACGAGCAGTACTTC

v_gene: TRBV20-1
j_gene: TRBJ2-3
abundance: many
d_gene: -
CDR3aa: CSARVSGFDTQYF
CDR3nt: TGCAGTGCTAGAGTCTCCGGATTTGATACGCAGTATTTT

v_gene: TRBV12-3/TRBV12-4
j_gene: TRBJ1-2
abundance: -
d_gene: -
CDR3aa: CASRGTIGYTF
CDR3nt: TGTGCCAGCAGGGGGACTATTGGCTACACCTTC

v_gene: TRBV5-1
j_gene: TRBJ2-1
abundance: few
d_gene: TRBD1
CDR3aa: CASSLDPGQGGDNEQSF
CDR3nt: TGCGCCAGCAGCTTAGACCCGGGACAGGGAGGCGACAATGAGCAGTCCTTC

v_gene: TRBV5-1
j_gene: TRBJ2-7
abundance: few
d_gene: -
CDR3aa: CASSRQDSYEQYF
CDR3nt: TGCGCCAGCAGTCGTCAGGACTCCTACGAGCAGTACTTC

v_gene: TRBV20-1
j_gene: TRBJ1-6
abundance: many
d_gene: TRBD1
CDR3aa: CSARSGTGSSPLHF
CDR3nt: TGCAGTGCTAGGTCCGGGACAGGGAGTTCACCCCTCCACTTT

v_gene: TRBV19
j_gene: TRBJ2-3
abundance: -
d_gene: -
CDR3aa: CASSPGDTDTQYF
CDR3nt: TGTGCCAGTAGTCCAGGGGACACAGATACGCAGTATTTT

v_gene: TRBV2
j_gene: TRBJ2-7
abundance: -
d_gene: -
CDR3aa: CASSVAPLPSYEQYF
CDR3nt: TGTGCCAGCAGCGTAGCTCCGTTGCCTTCCTACGAGCAGTACTTC

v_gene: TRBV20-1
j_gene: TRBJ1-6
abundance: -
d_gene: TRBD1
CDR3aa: CSARPGQEYSPLHF
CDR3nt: TGCAGTGCCCGACCGGGACAGGAGTATTCACCCCTCCACTTT

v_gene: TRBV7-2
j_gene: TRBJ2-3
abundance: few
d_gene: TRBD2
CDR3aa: CASSLSAGGPNTQYF
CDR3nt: TGTGCCAGCAGCTTATCAGCGGGGGGGCCAAATACGCAGTATTTT

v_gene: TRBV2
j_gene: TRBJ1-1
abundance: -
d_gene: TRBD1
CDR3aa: CASRSGTGGEEAFF
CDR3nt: TGTGCCAGCAGGTCCGGGACAGGCGGGGAGGAGGCTTTCTTT